These 15 T cell receptor beta chains originate from one sample sequenced in a study of response to subunit inactivated influenza vaccine. TCRdb re-derived calls from the RT-PCR reads in MiXCR, one entry per CDR3 protein. Of about 480,000 distinct CDR3 sequences in the sample, 13% are singletons; the top ten hold roughly 13%. The sequenced sample was PBMCs from blood, obtained roughly 46 days after vaccination. These receptors were collected from a man aged 50 or older who received an inactivated influenza vaccine.

In its sample, this clonotype was seen a few times. V usage is TRBV6-1 and J usage is TRBJ1-3; D gene uncertain. Trimming pared 6 bases from V and 0 bases from J, leaving 12 bases between. Germline-derived CDR1 and CDR2 are MNHNS and SASEGT. The CDR3 contains 15 residues. The DNA of the CDR3 is TGTGCCAGCAGCGCTTCGGGGTTCTCTGGAAACACCATATATTTT. Residues: CASSASGFSGNTIYF.

This clonotype has more than one count but fewer than ten. This chain's CDR3 is CSVGGGRAYEQYF. The CDR3 DNA follows: TGCAGTGTCGGTGGGGGCCGTGCTTACGAGCAGTACTTC. The genes are TRBV20-1 and TRBJ2-7; tentatively, D is TRBD1 (6 bases). Trimming stripped 7 bases from V and 4 bases from J, with 17 bases between. The CDR3 length is 13 residues. Germline CDR1 is DFQATT and CDR2 is SNEGSKA (reference sequence).

This clonotype was seen a few times. This chain uses TRBV5-6 with TRBJ1-4; 8 bases line up with TRBD1. Germline loops: CDR1 SGHDT, CDR2 YYEEEE. CDR3 length: 13 amino acids. V trimming: 4 bases; J trimming: 9 bases; junction bases outside the gene matches: 5. CDR3 loop: CASSAGTGQKLFF. CDR3 in DNA: TGTGCCAGCAGCGCCGGGACAGGCCAAAAACTGTTTTTT.

This clonotype came up a few times. This chain uses TRBV7-2 with TRBJ1-5; the D gene is possibly TRBD1 (5 bases). The germline V gene encodes CDR1 SGHTA and CDR2 FQGNSA. Trimming removed 3 bases from V and 0 bases from J, with 12 bases in between. This CDR3 is 16 amino acids long. Here the CDR3 reads CASSLMGRVSNQPQHF. The DNA for the CDR3 is TGTGCCAGCAGCTTGATGGGCAGGGTTAGCAATCAGCCCCAGCATTTT. The entire variable domain, with the rest obtained from reference TRBV7-2 and TRBJ1-5, is as follows: GAGVSQSPSNKVTEKGKDVELRCDPISGHTALYWYRQSLGQGLEFLIYFQGNSAPDKSGLPSDRFSAERTGGSVSTLTIQRTQQEDSAVYLCASSLMGRVSNQPQHFGDGTRLSIL.

In this sample, this clonotype turned up a few times. This rearrangement joins TRBV20-1 to TRBJ2-5, with D possibly being TRBD1 (5 bases). The germline gives CDR1 DFQATT, CDR2 SNEGSKA (reference sequence). Trimming removed 6 bases at V and 5 bases at J, with 16 bases between. This CDR3 is 13 amino acids long. CDR3 nucleotide sequence: TGCAGTGCCCCGGACACGGTCTGGGAGACCCAGTACTTC. It translates to CSAPDTVWETQYF.

The chain is built from TRBV12-3 or TRBV12-4 and TRBJ2-5; D not resolved. The V and J ends lost 6 bases and 3 bases respectively, with 8 bases between them. CDR3 size: 12 residues. Here the CDR3 reads CASSLNKETQYF. CDR3 in DNA: TGTGCCAGCAGCCTTAACAAAGAGACCCAGTACTTC.

This clonotype was found a few times. The chain uses TRBV7-9 and TRBJ2-7; 8 bases agree with TRBD2. Germline trimming cut 8 bases from V and 2 bases from J; bases unmatched to any gene: 8. CDR3 length: 14 residues. Germline V gene data show CDR1 as SEHNR and CDR2 as FQNEAQ (reference sequence). CDR3 coding DNA: TGTGCCAGCGCCGGGGGGGAAAGTCCCTACGAGCAGTACTTC. It translates to CASAGGESPYEQYF.

The V gene is TRBV10-2, the J gene TRBJ2-2; tentatively, D is TRBD2 (6 bases). This CDR3 has 15 residues. CDR1 is WSHSY, CDR2 SAAADI, per germline. Trimming removed 3 bases from V and 6 bases from J, with 14 bases in between. CDR3 protein: CASSERGTKAGELFF. CDR3 bases: TGCGCCAGCAGTGAACGGGGGACGAAGGCCGGGGAGCTGTTTTTT.

This clonotype was seen ten or more times. The V gene is TRBV12-3 or TRBV12-4, the J gene TRBJ2-2; TRBD2 matches 13 bases. The CDR3 is made up of 17 amino acids. V was pared by 1 base and J by 6 bases, with 5 bases of the junction left unmatched. This chain's CDR3 is CASSLGGLAGTSGELFF. In nucleotides, the CDR3 is TGTGCCAGCAGTTTAGGGGGACTAGCGGGGACGTCCGGGGAGCTGTTTTTT.

This clonotype has just a few counts. The chain recombines TRBV29-1 with TRBJ2-3, with TRBD2 as a possible D gene (5 bases). This CDR3 is 14 amino acids long. From germline, CDR1 is SQVTM and CDR2 ANQGSEA. With 4 bases removed from V and 1 base from J, the gap between germline ends came to 12 bases. The CDR3: CSVAEGLRTDTQYF. The CDR3 DNA reads as TGCAGCGTTGCTGAGGGATTACGCACAGATACGCAGTATTTT.

The chain couples TRBV24-1 to TRBJ2-1; 7 bases are a match to TRBD2. The CDR3 sequence is 16 residues long. The V segment lost 3 bases and the J segment 3 bases; nucleotides outside the gene matches: 7. Germline loops: CDR1 KGHDR, CDR2 SFDVKD. CDR3 in amino acids: CATSDTRGGDYNEQFF. In DNA form, the CDR3 reads TGTGCCACCAGTGATACCCGCGGGGGTGACTACAATGAGCAGTTCTTC.

The chain couples TRBV20-1 to TRBJ1-5; the D is unclear. The CDR3 extends over 13 amino acids. V lost 3 bases, J lost 3 bases, and 9 bases lay in between. CDR1 DFQATT and CDR2 SNEGSKA come from the germline V gene (reference sequence). This CDR3 reads CSASTGINQPQHF. As DNA, the CDR3 is TGCAGTGCTAGTACGGGCATCAATCAGCCCCAGCATTTT.

The CDR3 spells CASSGGPMNTEAFF. In nucleotides, the CDR3 is TGTGCCAGCAGCGGTGGACCGATGAACACTGAAGCTTTCTTT. V is TRBV5-6 and J is TRBJ1-1; D not certain. This CDR3 has 14 residues. In germline, CDR1 is SGHDT, CDR2 YYEEEE. The V and J ends lost 4 bases and 0 bases respectively, with 10 bases between them.

The chain joins TRBV3-1 to TRBJ1-1, with a weak D call TRBD1 (5 bases). Trimming stripped 7 bases from V and 5 bases from J, with 20 bases between. Germline assignment: CDR1 LGHDT and CDR2 YNNKEL (reference sequence). The CDR3 totals 15 residues. The CDR3 region has the DNA TGTGCCAGCACCCAGGGAAGTTTATTAGGGACTGAAGCTTTCTTT. Encoded protein: CASTQGSLLGTEAFF.

This clonotype was seen a few times. V gene TRBV12-3 or TRBV12-4 combines with J gene TRBJ1-5; no clear D. V gave up 5 bases and J gave up 0 bases, with 8 bases separating them. This CDR3 contains 14 residues. Written as DNA, the CDR3 is TGTGCCAGCAGTGCGGTATTTAGCAATCAGCCCCAGCATTTT. It is translated as CASSAVFSNQPQHF.